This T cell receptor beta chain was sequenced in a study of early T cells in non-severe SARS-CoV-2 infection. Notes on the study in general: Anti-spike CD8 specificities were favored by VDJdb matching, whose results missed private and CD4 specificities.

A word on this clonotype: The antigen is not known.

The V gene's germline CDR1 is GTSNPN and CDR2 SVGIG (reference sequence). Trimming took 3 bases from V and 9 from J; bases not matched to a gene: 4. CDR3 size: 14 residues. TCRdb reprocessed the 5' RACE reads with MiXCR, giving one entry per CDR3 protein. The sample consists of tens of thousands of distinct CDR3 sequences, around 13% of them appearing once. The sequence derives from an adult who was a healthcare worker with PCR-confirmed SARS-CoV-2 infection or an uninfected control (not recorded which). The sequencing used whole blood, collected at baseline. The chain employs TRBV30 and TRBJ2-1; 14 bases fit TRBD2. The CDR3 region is CAWSGTSGGGEQFF. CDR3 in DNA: TGTGCCTGGAGCGGGACTAGCGGGGGAGGTGAGCAGTTCTTC.